One sample yielded the 26 T cell receptor beta chains listed below, sequenced in a study of metastatic and nonmetastatic thyroid tumors. No patient received treatment before thyroid surgery. TCRdb re-called the PCR reads with MiXCR. The sample shows about 40,000 clones, approximately 16% of them seen only once. Source material: blood. These TCRs come from a female donor with papillary thyroid cancer or a benign thyroid nodule (not recorded which). Some clones in this sample may be carry-over from other donors' samples.

This clone has just a few counts. This sequence joins TRBV6-6 and TRBJ1-2, with a tentative D call TRBD1 (5 bases). The germline V gene has CDR1 MNHNY and CDR2 SVGAGI (reference sequence). The CDR3 has 15 residues. V was clipped by 0 bases and J by 11 bases, with 19 bases between them. As DNA, the CDR3 is TGTGCCAGCAGTTACTCCCCGGCCAGGGAGGAAGGATACACCTTC. This translates into CASSYSPAREEGYTF.

This clone was seen many times. This chain joins TRBV6-1 and TRBJ2-5, with no clear D. Germline lookup yields CDR1 MNHNS and CDR2 SASEGT. This CDR3 comprises 10 residues. As DNA, the CDR3 is TGTCCACAATATAAGATGACCCAGTACTTC. It yields the protein CPQYKMTQYF.

This clone was recorded many times. The chain uses TRBV7-9 and TRBJ2-5; D not certain. V lost 1 base, J lost 5 bases, and 11 bases lay in between. Germline loops: CDR1 SEHNR, CDR2 FQNEAQ (reference sequence). The CDR3 loop spans 14 amino acids. CDR3 bases: TGTGCCAGCAGCTTAGTAGGCCCCTCGGAGACCCAGTACTTC. Its protein product is CASSLVGPSETQYF.

V usage is TRBV20-1 and J usage is TRBJ1-1, with D unclear. The CDR3 totals 16 residues. Germline V gene data show CDR1 as DFQATT and CDR2 as SNEGSKA (reference sequence). Trimming removed 0 bases from V and 0 bases from J, with 14 bases in between. CDR3 bases: TGCAGTGCTAGAGATAGAGGTCCCCGAGTGAACACTGAAGCTTTCTTT. This encodes CSARDRGPRVNTEAFF.

This clone was detected many times. The rearrangement uses TRBV6-5 and TRBJ2-1, with D hard to call. V dropped 1 base and J dropped 2 bases, with 9 bases sitting between them. Germline loops: CDR1 MNHEY, CDR2 SVGAGI. CDR3 length: 15 amino acids. The DNA for the CDR3 is TGTGCCAGCAGTTACTTGGCCCTCACCTACAATGAGCAGTTCTTC. Protein: CASSYLALTYNEQFF.

This clone was picked up many times. J is TRBJ1-1 and V is TRBV6-1; no definite D call. From germline, CDR1 is MNHNS and CDR2 SASEGT. The length of the CDR3 is 16 residues. V lost 5 bases, J lost 6 bases, and 22 bases lay in between. The CDR3 DNA reads as TGTGCCAGCAGTAGAGGAAATATTCATCTTCCGGCTGAAGCTTTCTTT. Protein: CASSRGNIHLPAEAFF.

This clone was counted at least ten times. The chain recombines TRBV19 with TRBJ1-3, with D perhaps matching TRBD1 (5 bases). This CDR3 is built from 16 residues. With 5 bases removed from V and 0 bases from J, the gap between germline ends came to 14 bases. CDR1 LNHDA and CDR2 SQIVND come from the germline V gene (reference sequence). The CDR3 loop reads CASSVTPGRSGNTIYF. The CDR3 DNA reads TGTGCCAGTAGTGTGACTCCGGGACGCTCTGGAAACACCATATATTTT.

This clone was observed at least ten times. The chain couples TRBV28 to TRBJ1-2, with 12 bases lining up with TRBD1. Unmatched junction bases numbered 11, after V lost 5 bases and J lost 7 bases. The length of the CDR3 is 16 residues. Germline V gives CDR1 MDHEN, CDR2 SYDVKM. Here the CDR3 reads CASSTGTGGWVVGYTF. The CDR3 coding sequence is TGTGCCAGCAGTACCGGGACAGGGGGCTGGGTGGTTGGCTACACCTTC.

Written as DNA, the CDR3 is TGTGCCAGCAGCCCGACTCAGGGGACAGATACGCAGTATTTT. This encodes CASSPTQGTDTQYF. The chain uses TRBV5-4 and TRBJ2-3; perhaps TRBD1 as D (6 bases). Deletions cut 4 bases from V and 3 bases from J, with 12 bases between. The CDR3 loop spans 14 amino acids. Germline V gene lookup returns CDR1 SGHNT and CDR2 YYREEE (reference sequence).

This clone showed up just a few times. A much larger clone sits a single nucleotide away, making a read error possible. The gene calls are TRBV20-1 and TRBJ1-4; tentative D call: TRBD1 (5 bases). The length of the CDR3 is 13 residues. V was pared by 7 bases and J by 5 bases, with 14 bases between. Germline V gene sequence: CDR1 DFQATT, CDR2 SNEGSKA (reference sequence). The CDR3 protein is CSGPRDGNEKLFF. The CDR3 DNA sequence: TGCAGTGGCCCCCGGGACGGGAATGAAAAACTGTTTTTT.

On this clone itself: It is likely a read error, because the conserved phenylalanine at the end of the CDR3 is missing. The chain combines TRBV20-1 with TRBJ1-2, with TRBD1 matching 8 bases. Germline V lookup: CDR1 DFQATT, CDR2 SNEGSKA (reference sequence). Trimming cost V 6 bases and J 7 bases; bases outside gene matches: 4. The CDR3 totals 11 residues. In nucleotides, the CDR3 is TGCAGTGCCGGACAGGGAGGTGGCTACACCCTC. Translating gives CSAGQGGGYTL.

This clone was detected ten times or more. V usage is TRBV28 and J usage is TRBJ1-6; D ambiguous. CDR1 MDHEN and CDR2 SYDVKM come from the germline V gene. The ends were cut back, 3 bases at V and 10 bases at J, with 7 bases in the middle. The CDR3 extends over 12 amino acids. DNA for the CDR3: TGTGCCAGCAGTTTTAGCGGCTCACCCCTCCACTTT. It translates to CASSFSGSPLHF.

This clone was recorded a few times. Other DNA sequences from this sample encode an identical CDR3 as well. V usage is TRBV27 and J usage is TRBJ2-1, with 9 nucleotides matching TRBD2. The V gene end was trimmed by 2 bases and the J gene end by 6 bases; junction bases not matched to a gene: 8. CDR1 is MNHEY, CDR2 SMNVEV, per germline (reference sequence). This CDR3 has 16 residues. The CDR3 DNA is TGTGCCAGCAGTTTAAGGCGAGCGGGAGGCGGCAATGAGCAGTTCTTC. It is translated as CASSLRRAGGGNEQFF.

The chain carries TRBV20-1 and TRBJ1-1, with a weak D call TRBD1 (5 bases). From germline, CDR1 is DFQATT and CDR2 SNEGSKA (reference sequence). Trimming stripped 6 bases from V and 1 base from J, with 18 bases between. The CDR3 is 15 residues long. In DNA, the CDR3 is TGCAGTGCCCGGATAGCCGGGGCCCAGAACACTGAAGCTTTCTTT. Translating it yields CSARIAGAQNTEAFF.

By share of the sample, this clone is medium-sized. The rearrangement links TRBV6-2 or TRBV6-3 to TRBJ2-3; 7 nucleotides agree with TRBD2. The length of the CDR3 is 14 residues. After removal of 5 bases from V and 1 base from J, the junction contained 3 bases not matched to a gene. Germline V gives CDR1 MNHEY, CDR2 SVGEGT. CDR3 nucleotides: TGTGCCAGCAGTCTAACTAGCGGCACAGATACGCAGTATTTT. Translation gives CASSLTSGTDTQYF.

On this clone: The sample has other DNA sequences that encode this CDR3 too. The V gene is TRBV19, the J gene TRBJ1-2; 12 bases are shared with TRBD1. This CDR3 comprises 18 residues. Trimming took 9 bases from V and 1 from J; bases not matched to a gene: 15. Germline V lookup: CDR1 LNHDA, CDR2 SQIVND (reference sequence). The CDR3 region has the DNA TGTGCCAGACCCTCAAACCGGGACAGGGGGCACCGTAACTATGGCTACACCTTC. Protein product: CARPSNRDRGHRNYGYTF. Full variable domain (missing parts from reference TRBV19 and TRBJ1-2): DGGITQSPKYLFRKEGQNVTLSCEQNLNHDAMYWYRQDPGQGLRLIYYSQIVNDFQKGDIAEGYSVSREKKESFPLTVTSAQKNPTAFYLCARPSNRDRGHRNYGYTFGSGTRLTVV.

The table lists this clone with many counts. This chain links TRBV7-8 with TRBJ2-1, with TRBD2 matching over 7 bases. The CDR3 is 17 residues long. V trimming: 4 bases; J trimming: 7 bases; junction bases outside the gene matches: 16. Germline CDR1 and CDR2: SGHVS and FQNEAQ. CDR3 bases: TGTGCCAGCAGCTCCTTGTACCGGGGGACTATGGTGAATGAGCAGTTCTTC. Protein product: CASSSLYRGTMVNEQFF.

In this sample, this clone turned up many times. The CDR3, as DNA: TGTGCCATCAGGATTTCAGGGGAGGCGGCCACCGGGGAGCTGTTTTTT. Its translation: CAIRISGEAATGELFF. The rearrangement uses TRBV10-3 and TRBJ2-2; D may match TRBD1 or TRBD2 (6 bases each). The germline gives CDR1 ENHRY, CDR2 SYGVKD. The ends were cut back, 6 bases at V and 4 bases at J, with 18 bases in the middle. This CDR3 has 16 amino acids.

The chain recombines TRBV6-5 with TRBJ1-2; TRBD1 might be the D (5 bases). This CDR3 is built from 15 residues. Trimming left V 2 bases short and J 9 bases short, with 19 bases between. Germline V gene sequence: CDR1 MNHEY, CDR2 SVGAGI. Here the CDR3 reads CASSYGGDHTYCYTF. CDR3 DNA: TGTGCCAGCAGTTACGGGGGGGACCATACTTATTGCTACACCTTC.

Details on this clone: The junction differs from germline at one of its ends, possibly a read error. This chain connects TRBV19 to TRBJ2-6; D might be TRBD2 (5 bases). The germline gives CDR1 LNHDA, CDR2 SQIVND (reference sequence). This CDR3 comprises 16 residues. The CDR3 sequence is CAISIGAAAGANVLTF. Here the CDR3 DNA reads TGTGCCATTAGTATTGGAGCGGCAGCCGGGGCCAACGTCCTGACTTTC.

This chain links TRBV11-1 with TRBJ2-7, with a weak D call TRBD1 (6 bases). CDR1 is SGHAT and CDR2 is FQDESV in the germline V gene (reference sequence). The CDR3 consists of 13 residues. Trimming took 7 bases from V and 3 from J, leaving 13 bases between them. CDR3 DNA: TGTGCCAGCAACTTTGGACAGTGCTACGAGCAGTACTTC. It translates to CASNFGQCYEQYF.

This clone was counted only a few times. The junction departs from the called germline gene at one end, perhaps through a read error. J is TRBJ1-1 and V is TRBV6-5; D call uncertain. The CDR3 is made up of 11 amino acids. The germline gives CDR1 MNHEY, CDR2 SVGAGI. The CDR3 region has the DNA TGTACCAGCAGTTACTTGACTGAAGCTTTCTTT. Translated: CTSSYLTEAFF.

The chain employs TRBV6-1 and TRBJ1-3, with D hard to call. Looked up from germline, CDR1 is MNHNS and CDR2 is SASEGT. The CDR3 covers 15 residues. Trimming shortened V by 2 bases and J by 0 bases, and 8 bases separated the two germline ends. The CDR3 DNA follows: TGTGCCAGCAGTGAAAGGACCCACTCTGGAAACACCATATATTTT. It translates to CASSERTHSGNTIYF.

J is TRBJ1-5 and V is TRBV20-1, with 7 bases aligning to TRBD1. CDR1 is DFQATT, CDR2 SNEGSKA, per germline (reference sequence). With 7 bases clipped from V and 4 bases from J, the junction kept 10 bases outside the gene matches. This CDR3 spans 14 amino acids. CDR3 amino acids: CSGATGSVNQPQHF. CDR3 coding DNA: TGCAGTGGTGCGACAGGGTCTGTAAATCAGCCCCAGCATTTT.

This clone was seen repeatedly, ten times or more. The chain combines TRBV10-3 with TRBJ2-6; D gene unclear. V dropped 2 bases and J dropped 0 bases, with 8 bases sitting between them. CDR1 ENHRY and CDR2 SYGVKD come from the germline V gene. The CDR3 sequence is 16 residues long. CDR3 protein: CAISEDGNSGANVLTF. The CDR3 DNA is TGTGCCATCAGTGAGGACGGCAACTCTGGGGCCAACGTCCTGACTTTC.

This chain connects TRBV12-1 to TRBJ2-2; TRBD2, as called in the table, went unchecked against the DNA. TRBV12-1 is designated a pseudogene. CDR3 length: 21 residues. The CDR3 reads CASTGTGASGRGEKDTGELFF. CDR3 bases: TGTGCCAGCACAGGGACAGGTGCTAGCGGGAGGGGCGAGAAGGACACCGGGGAGCTGTTTTTT.